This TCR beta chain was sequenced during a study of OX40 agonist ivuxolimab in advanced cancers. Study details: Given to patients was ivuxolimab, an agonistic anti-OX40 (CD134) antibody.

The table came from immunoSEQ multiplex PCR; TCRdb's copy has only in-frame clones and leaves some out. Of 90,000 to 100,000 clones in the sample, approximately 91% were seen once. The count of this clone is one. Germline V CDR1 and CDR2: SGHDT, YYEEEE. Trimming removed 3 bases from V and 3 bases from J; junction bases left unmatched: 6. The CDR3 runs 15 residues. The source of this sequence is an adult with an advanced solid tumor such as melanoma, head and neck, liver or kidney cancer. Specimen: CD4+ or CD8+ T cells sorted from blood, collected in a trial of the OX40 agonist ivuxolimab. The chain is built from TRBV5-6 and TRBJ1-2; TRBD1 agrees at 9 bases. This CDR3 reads CASSSDRGYDYGYTF. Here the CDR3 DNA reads TGTGCCAGCAGCTCCGACAGGGGGTACGACTATGGCTACACCTTC.